This is a list of T cell receptor beta chains from one sample in a study of blood T cell repertoires in COVID-19. TCRdb's copy holds only in-frame clones and misses some; the assay was immunoSEQ multiplex PCR. The sample yields tens of thousands of clones, roughly 89% seen once. Input material: peripheral blood. These receptors all come from a man aged 80 or over with acute or convalescent COVID-19. Both conserved end residues are part of each CDR3. Each record gives: CDR3 DNA, CDR3 protein, D gene, clone size, J gene, V gene. A D gene is named only where the DNA matches it firmly. Rows may omit the clone size; those that give it use once, few, many or a size class.

TGTGCCATCAGGGGGGACAGGGAAATCCAAGCTTTCTTT	CAIRGDREIQAFF	TRBD1	once	TRBJ1-1	TRBV10-3
TGTGCCAGCTCACGGACAGCCCTCCAAGAGACCCAGTACTTC	CASSRTALQETQYF	.	.	TRBJ2-5	TRBV18
TGTGCCAGCAGGAACAGGGCCACCTATAATTCACCCCTCCACTTT	CASRNRATYNSPLHF	.	.	TRBJ1-6	TRBV6-5
TGTGCCAGCAGCTTAGTGGACGGGGTTGACATTCAGTACTTC	CASSLVDGVDIQYF	.	.	TRBJ2-4	TRBV7-9
TGCGCCAGCAGCTGGGGGCAGGGGGACACTGAAGCTTTCTTT	CASSWGQGDTEAFF	TRBD1	.	TRBJ1-1	TRBV5-1
TGTGCCAGCAGTAGGGACAGGGTGTATGGCTACACCTTC	CASSRDRVYGYTF	TRBD1	.	TRBJ1-2	TRBV12-3/TRBV12-4
TGTGCCAGCAGCGACAGGCCGCGGGGGAATGAAAAACTGTTTTTT	CASSDRPRGNEKLFF	.	.	TRBJ1-4	TRBV25-1
TGTGCCAGAAGTCCACATGAGGAAGCCGACTACGAGCAGTACTTC	CARSPHEEADYEQYF	.	few	TRBJ2-7	TRBV5-3
TGCGCCAGCAGGGGCGACAGGGGTAACACTGAAGCTTTCTTT	CASRGDRGNTEAFF	TRBD1	.	TRBJ1-1	TRBV5-1
TGCAGCGTTGAGTATGAGACCCAGTACTTC	CSVEYETQYF	.	.	TRBJ2-5	TRBV29-1
TGTGCCAGCAGCCAAGATCTTGCAGGGGGGTGGACTGAAGCTTTCTTT	CASSQDLAGGWTEAFF	TRBD1	.	TRBJ1-1	TRBV4-2
TGCGCCAGCAGCCAGTGGCGGGGAAACAATGAGCAGTTCTTC	CASSQWRGNNEQFF	.	.	TRBJ2-1	TRBV4-1
TGTGCCAGCAGTGAAGCGCTTCGGGGTTCACCCCTCCACTTT	CASSEALRGSPLHF	.	.	TRBJ1-6	TRBV2
TGTGCCAGCAGTCAGGACGGGAACTCTGGAAACACCATATATTTT	CASSQDGNSGNTIYF	.	.	TRBJ1-3	TRBV7-9
TGCACCAGCAGCCAAGATCTGTCGGGGGGAACCTACGAGCAGTACTTC	CTSSQDLSGGTYEQYF	.	.	TRBJ2-7	TRBV1
TGTGCCACCAGCAGAGATTCAGGGGCTGGGGCCAACGTCCTGACTTTC	CATSRDSGAGANVLTF	.	.	TRBJ2-6	TRBV15